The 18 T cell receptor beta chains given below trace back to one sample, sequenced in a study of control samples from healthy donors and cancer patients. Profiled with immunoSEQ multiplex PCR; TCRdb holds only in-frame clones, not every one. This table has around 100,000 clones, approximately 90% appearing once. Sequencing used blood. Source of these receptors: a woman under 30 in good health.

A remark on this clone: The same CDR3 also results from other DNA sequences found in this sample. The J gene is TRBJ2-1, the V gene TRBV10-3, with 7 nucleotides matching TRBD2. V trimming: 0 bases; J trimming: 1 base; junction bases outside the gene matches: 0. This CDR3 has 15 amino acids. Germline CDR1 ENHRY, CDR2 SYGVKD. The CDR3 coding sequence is TGTGCCATCAGTGAGTCGGGGGGGTCCTACAATGAGCAGTTCTTC. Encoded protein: CAISESGGSYNEQFF.

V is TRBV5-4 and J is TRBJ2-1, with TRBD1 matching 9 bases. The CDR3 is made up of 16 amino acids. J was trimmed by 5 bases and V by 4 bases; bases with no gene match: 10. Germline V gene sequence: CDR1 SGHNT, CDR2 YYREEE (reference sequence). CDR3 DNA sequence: TGTGCCAGCAGCCCTTTGCCGGGACAGGGAAACAATGAGCAGTTCTTC. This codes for CASSPLPGQGNNEQFF.

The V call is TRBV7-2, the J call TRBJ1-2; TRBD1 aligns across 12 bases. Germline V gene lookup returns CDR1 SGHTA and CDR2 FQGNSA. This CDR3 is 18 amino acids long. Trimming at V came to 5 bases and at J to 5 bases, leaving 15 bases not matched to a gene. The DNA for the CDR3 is TGTGCCAGCAGCCCACGTCCCGGGACAGGGGGCTCCGGATATGGCTACACCTTC. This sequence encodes CASSPRPGTGGSGYGYTF.

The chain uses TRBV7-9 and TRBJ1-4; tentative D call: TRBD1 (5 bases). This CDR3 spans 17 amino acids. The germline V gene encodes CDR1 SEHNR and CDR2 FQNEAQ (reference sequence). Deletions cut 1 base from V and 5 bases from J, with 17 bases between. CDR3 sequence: CASSLGAGRAINEKLFF. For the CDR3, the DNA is TGTGCCAGCAGCTTAGGGGCAGGGAGGGCGATAAATGAAAAACTGTTTTTT.

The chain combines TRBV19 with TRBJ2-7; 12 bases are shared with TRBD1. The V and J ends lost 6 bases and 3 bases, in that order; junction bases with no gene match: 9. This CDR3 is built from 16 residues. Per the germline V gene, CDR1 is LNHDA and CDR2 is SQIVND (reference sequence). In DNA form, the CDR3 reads TGTGCCAGTAGCAGCAAGGGACAGGGGGCTAGCTACGAGCAGTACTTC. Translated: CASSSKGQGASYEQYF.

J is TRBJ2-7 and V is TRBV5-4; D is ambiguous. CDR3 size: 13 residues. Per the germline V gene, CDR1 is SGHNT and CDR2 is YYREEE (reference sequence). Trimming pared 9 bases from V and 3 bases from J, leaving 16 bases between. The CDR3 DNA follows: TGTGCCATCAAGCTTGGGTCCGACTACGAGCAGTACTTC. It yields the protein CAIKLGSDYEQYF.

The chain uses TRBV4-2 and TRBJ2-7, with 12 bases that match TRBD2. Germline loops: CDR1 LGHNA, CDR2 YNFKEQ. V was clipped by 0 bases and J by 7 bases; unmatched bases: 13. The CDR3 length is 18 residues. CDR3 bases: TGTGCCAGCAGCCAAGACTCTTTAGGACTAGCGGGGACCGGTGAGCAGTACTTC. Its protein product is CASSQDSLGLAGTGEQYF.

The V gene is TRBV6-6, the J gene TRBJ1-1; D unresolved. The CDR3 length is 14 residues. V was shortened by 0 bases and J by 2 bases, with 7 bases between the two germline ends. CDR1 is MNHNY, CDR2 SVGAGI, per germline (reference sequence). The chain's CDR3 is CASSYSGTNTEAFF. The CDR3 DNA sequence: TGTGCCAGCAGTTACTCAGGCACTAACACTGAAGCTTTCTTT.

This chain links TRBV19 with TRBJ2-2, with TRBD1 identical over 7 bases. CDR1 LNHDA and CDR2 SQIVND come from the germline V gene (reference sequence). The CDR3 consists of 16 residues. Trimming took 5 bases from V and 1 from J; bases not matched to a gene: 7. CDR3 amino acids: CASSVTGTENTGELFF. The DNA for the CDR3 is TGTGCCAGTAGTGTTACCGGGACAGAGAACACCGGGGAGCTGTTTTTT.

The CDR3 sequence: CASTWAGNTDTQYF. CDR3 nucleotide sequence: TGTGCCAGCACATGGGCAGGGAACACAGATACGCAGTATTTT. This rearrangement joins TRBV6-5 to TRBJ2-3; TRBD1 is a possible D gene (5 bases). The CDR3 length is 14 residues. In germline, CDR1 is MNHEY, CDR2 SVGAGI. The germline V and J ends were trimmed by 7 bases and 2 bases, with 13 bases remaining between them.

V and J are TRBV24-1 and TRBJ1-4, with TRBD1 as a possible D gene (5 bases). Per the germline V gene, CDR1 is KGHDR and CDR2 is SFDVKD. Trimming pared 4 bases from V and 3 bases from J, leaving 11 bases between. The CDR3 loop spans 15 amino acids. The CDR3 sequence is CATSDARGSNEKLFF. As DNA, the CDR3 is TGTGCCACCAGTGACGCGAGGGGCTCTAATGAAAAACTGTTTTTT.

The CDR3 nucleotides are TGTGCCAGCAGTACCTGGAGGTCCGTAGAGACCCAGTACTTC. It specifies CASSTWRSVETQYF. V is TRBV6-5 and J is TRBJ2-5; perhaps TRBD2 as D (5 bases). Germline assignment: CDR1 MNHEY and CDR2 SVGAGI. There are 14 residues in the CDR3. V was cut by 5 bases and J by 4 bases, with 14 bases left in between.

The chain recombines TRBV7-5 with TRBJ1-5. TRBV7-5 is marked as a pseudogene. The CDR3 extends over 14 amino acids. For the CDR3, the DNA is TGTGCCAGAAGCTTAGTAGAGGGCAATCAGCCCCAGCATTTT. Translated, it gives CARSLVEGNQPQHF.

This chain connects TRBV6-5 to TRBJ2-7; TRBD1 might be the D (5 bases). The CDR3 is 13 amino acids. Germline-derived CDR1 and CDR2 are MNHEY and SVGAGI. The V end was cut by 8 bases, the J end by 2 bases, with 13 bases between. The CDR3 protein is CASRAGPTYEQYF. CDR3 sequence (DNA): TGTGCCAGCCGGGCAGGGCCAACCTACGAGCAGTACTTC.

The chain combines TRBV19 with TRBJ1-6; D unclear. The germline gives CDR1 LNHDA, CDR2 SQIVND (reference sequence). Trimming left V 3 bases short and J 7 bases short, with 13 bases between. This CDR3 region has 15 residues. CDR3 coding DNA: TGTGCCAGTAGTATCGTAGAGTTCGCCAATTCACCCCTCCACTTT. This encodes CASSIVEFANSPLHF. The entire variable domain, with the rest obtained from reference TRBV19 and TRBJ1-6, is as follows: DGGITQSPKYLFRKEGQNVTLSCEQNLNHDAMYWYRQDPGQGLRLIYYSQIVNDFQKGDIAEGYSVSREKKESFPLTVTSAQKNPTAFYLCASSIVEFANSPLHFGNGTRLTVT.

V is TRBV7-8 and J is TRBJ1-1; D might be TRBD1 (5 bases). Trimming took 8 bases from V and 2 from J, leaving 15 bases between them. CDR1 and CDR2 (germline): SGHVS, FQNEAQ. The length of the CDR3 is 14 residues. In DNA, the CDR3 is TGTGCCAGCGCCCCTACGACAGAAAACACTGAAGCTTTCTTT. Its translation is CASAPTTENTEAFF.

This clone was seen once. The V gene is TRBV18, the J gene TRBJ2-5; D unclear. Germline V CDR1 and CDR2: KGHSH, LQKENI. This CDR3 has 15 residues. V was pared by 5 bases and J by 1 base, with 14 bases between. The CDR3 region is CASSAIVGIQETQYF. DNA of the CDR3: TGTGCCAGCTCAGCCATAGTAGGGATCCAAGAGACCCAGTACTTC.

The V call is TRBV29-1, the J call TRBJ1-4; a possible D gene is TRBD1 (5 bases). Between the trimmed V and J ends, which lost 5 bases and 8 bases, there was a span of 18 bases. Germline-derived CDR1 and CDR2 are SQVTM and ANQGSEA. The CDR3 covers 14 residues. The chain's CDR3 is CSVSYRSLREKLFF. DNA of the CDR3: TGCAGCGTTTCCTACAGGAGCTTAAGGGAAAAACTGTTTTTT.